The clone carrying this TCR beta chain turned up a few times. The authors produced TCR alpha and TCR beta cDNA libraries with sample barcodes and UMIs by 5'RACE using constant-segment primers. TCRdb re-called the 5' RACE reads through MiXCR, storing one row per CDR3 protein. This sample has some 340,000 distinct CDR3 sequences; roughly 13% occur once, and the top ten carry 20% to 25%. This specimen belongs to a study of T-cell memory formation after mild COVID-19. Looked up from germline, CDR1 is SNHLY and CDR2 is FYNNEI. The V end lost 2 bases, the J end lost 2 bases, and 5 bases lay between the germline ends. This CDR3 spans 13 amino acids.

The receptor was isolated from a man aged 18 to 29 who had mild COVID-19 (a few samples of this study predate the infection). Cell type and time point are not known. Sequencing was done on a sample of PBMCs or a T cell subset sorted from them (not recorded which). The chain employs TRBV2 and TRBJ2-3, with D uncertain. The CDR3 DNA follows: TGTGCCAGCAGTGAAAGGCACACAGATACGCAGTATTTT. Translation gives CASSERHTDTQYF.